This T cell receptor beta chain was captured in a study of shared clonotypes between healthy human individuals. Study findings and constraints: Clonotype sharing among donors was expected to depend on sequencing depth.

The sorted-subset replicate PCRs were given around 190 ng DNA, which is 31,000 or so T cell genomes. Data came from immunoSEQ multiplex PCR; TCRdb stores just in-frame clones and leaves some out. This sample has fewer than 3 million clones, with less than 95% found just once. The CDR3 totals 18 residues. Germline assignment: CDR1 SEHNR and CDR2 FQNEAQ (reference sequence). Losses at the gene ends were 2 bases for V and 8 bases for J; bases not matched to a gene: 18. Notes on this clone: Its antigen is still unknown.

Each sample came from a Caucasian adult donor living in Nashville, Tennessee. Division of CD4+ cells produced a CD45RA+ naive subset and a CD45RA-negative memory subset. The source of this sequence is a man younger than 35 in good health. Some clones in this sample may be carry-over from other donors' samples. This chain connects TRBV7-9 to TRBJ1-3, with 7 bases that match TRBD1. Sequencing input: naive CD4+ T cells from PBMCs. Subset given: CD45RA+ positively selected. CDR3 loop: CASSLRPSGTAQGHTIYF. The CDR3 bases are TGTGCCAGCAGCTTAAGACCCTCTGGGACAGCCCAAGGACACACCATATATTTT.